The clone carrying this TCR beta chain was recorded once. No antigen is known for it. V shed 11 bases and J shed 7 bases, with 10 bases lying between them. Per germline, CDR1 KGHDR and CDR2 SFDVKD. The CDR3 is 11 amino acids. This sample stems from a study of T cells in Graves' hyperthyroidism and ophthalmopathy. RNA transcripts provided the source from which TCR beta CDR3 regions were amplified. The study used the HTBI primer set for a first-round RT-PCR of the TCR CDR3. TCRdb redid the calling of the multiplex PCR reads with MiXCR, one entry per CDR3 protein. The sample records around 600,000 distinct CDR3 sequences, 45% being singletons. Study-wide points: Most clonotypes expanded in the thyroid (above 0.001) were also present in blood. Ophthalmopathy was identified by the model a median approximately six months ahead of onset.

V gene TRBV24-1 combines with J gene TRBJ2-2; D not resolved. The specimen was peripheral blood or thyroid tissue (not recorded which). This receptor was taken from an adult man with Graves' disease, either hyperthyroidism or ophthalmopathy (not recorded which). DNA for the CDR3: TGTGCCAGCACCCCACACGGGGAGCTGTTTTTT. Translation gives CASTPHGELFF.